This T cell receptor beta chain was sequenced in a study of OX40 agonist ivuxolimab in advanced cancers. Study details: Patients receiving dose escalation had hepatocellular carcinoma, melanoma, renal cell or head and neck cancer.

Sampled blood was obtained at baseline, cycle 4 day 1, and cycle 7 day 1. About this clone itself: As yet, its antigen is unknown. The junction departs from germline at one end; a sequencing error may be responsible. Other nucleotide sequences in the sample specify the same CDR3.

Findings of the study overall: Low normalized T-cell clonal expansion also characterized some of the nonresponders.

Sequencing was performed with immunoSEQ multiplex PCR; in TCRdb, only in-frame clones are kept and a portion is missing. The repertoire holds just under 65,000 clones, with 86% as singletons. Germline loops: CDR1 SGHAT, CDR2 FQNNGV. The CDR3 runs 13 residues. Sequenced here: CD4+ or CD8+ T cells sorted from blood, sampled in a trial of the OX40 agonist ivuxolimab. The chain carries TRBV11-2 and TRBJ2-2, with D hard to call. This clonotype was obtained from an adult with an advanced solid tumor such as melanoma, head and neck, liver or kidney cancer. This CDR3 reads CASSLIGTGELFF. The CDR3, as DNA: TGTGCCAGCAGCTTAATCGGCACCGGAGAGCTGTTTTTT.